A single sample gave rise to the 15 T cell receptor beta chains below, sequenced in a study of cytomegalovirus exposure and HLA in healthy donors. With 60 Vbeta and 13 Jbeta primers, the PCR was carried out. TCRdb keeps only in-frame clones here, not all; method: immunoSEQ multiplex PCR. Among roughly 97,000 clones listed, around 80% were seen once. Sequenced sample: PBMCs. The receptors derive from a woman aged 40 to 50 in good health and CMV-seronegative.

In its sample, this clone was seen a few times. The DNA of the CDR3 is TGTGCCACCGGACAGGGTGGGAACAATGAGCAGTTCTTC. Its translation: CATGQGGNNEQFF. The chain combines TRBV19 with TRBJ2-1, with TRBD1 identical over 8 bases. The CDR3 sequence is 13 residues long. Unmatched junction bases numbered 7, after V lost 10 bases and J lost 5 bases. Per the germline V gene, CDR1 is LNHDA and CDR2 is SQIVND (reference sequence).

In this sample, this clone turned up once. The V call is TRBV2, the J call TRBJ1-2; D is unclear. The CDR3 runs to 14 residues. Germline-derived CDR1 and CDR2 are SNHLY and FYNNEI. V was clipped by 6 bases and J by 1 base, with 12 bases between them. The CDR3 here is CASRGREGNYGYTF. In nucleotides, the CDR3 is TGTGCCAGCAGAGGGCGGGAGGGTAACTATGGCTACACCTTC.

The rearrangement joins TRBV28 to TRBJ1-1, with 7 bases fitting TRBD1. The CDR3 runs 15 residues. Trimming took 2 bases from V and 5 from J; bases not matched to a gene: 8. Germline CDR1 and CDR2: MDHEN and SYDVKM. The CDR3 nucleotides read TGTGCCAGCAGTTTAGACAGGGTTATGGATACTGAAGCTTTCTTT. Translation: CASSLDRVMDTEAFF.

In DNA form, the CDR3 reads TGTGCCAGCAGCGAAGCCGGACTAGCGGGAAAACAAGAGACCCAGTACTTC. As protein: CASSEAGLAGKQETQYF. This chain uses TRBV7-3 with TRBJ2-5; 12 nucleotides match TRBD2. V shed 5 bases, J shed 2 bases, and the junction held 9 bases outside the gene matches. The germline gives CDR1 SGHTA, CDR2 FQGTGA. The CDR3 length is 17 residues.

V gene TRBV7-2 combines with J gene TRBJ1-2; TRBD1 matches 7 bases. This CDR3 region has 13 residues. The V segment lost 9 bases and the J segment 7 bases; nucleotides outside the gene matches: 11. Germline assignment: CDR1 SGHTA and CDR2 FQGNSA. DNA of the CDR3: TGTGCCAGTTCACGGGACAGTGAACGTGGCTACACCTTC. This sequence encodes CASSRDSERGYTF.

This chain uses TRBV18 with TRBJ1-1; 7 nucleotides match TRBD1. J lost 4 bases, V lost 2 bases, and 10 bases had no gene match. Germline V CDR1 and CDR2: KGHSH, LQKENI. The CDR3 is made up of 16 amino acids. The CDR3 protein is CASSPAQGGLITEAFF. For the CDR3, the DNA is TGTGCCAGCTCACCAGCCCAGGGGGGTTTAATCACTGAAGCTTTCTTT.

The chain couples TRBV5-4 to TRBJ1-1; D is perhaps TRBD1 (6 bases). The germline CDR1 and CDR2 sequences are SGHNT and YYREEE (reference sequence). V lost 1 base and J lost 1, with 14 bases in between. CDR3 length equals 16 residues. The CDR3 bases are TGTGCCAGCAGCTTGACAGGGTCCCGGGGGAACACTGAAGCTTTCTTT. Protein product: CASSLTGSRGNTEAFF.

This clone came up a few times. The V call is TRBV19, the J call TRBJ1-5; 9 nucleotides match TRBD1. The ends lost 7 bases at V and 3 bases at J; junction bases unmatched: 4. CDR3 length: 14 residues. CDR1 is LNHDA and CDR2 is SQIVND in the germline V gene (reference sequence). DNA of the CDR3: TGTGCCAGTACCGACAGGGGGAACAATCAGCCCCAGCATTTT. Translating it yields CASTDRGNNQPQHF.

This chain uses TRBV6-5 with TRBJ1-2, with D unclear. The germline CDR1 and CDR2 sequences are MNHEY and SVGAGI. Trimming removed 0 bases at V and 6 bases at J, with 8 bases between. The CDR3 contains 13 residues. In DNA, the CDR3 is TGTGCCAGCAGTTACTCGGGAGGGCATGGCTACACCTTC. This codes for CASSYSGGHGYTF.

The V and J genes are TRBV6-5 and TRBJ1-2; TRBD1 is a possible D gene (6 bases). The germline CDR1 and CDR2 sequences are MNHEY and SVGAGI. V lost 5 bases, J lost 8 bases, and 18 bases lay in between. This CDR3 has 14 residues. In nucleotides, the CDR3 is TGTGCCAGCAGTCCACAGGGAGGGAAGCGAGGCTACACCTTC. Its translation is CASSPQGGKRGYTF.

The chain joins TRBV2 to TRBJ1-1; tentatively, D is TRBD1 (5 bases). From germline, CDR1 is SNHLY and CDR2 FYNNEI. Trimming cost V 5 bases and J 3 bases, with 16 bases left between them. The CDR3 totals 15 residues. CDR3 amino acids: CASSPTGGDDTEAFF. The CDR3 DNA reads TGTGCCAGCAGTCCAACGGGCGGGGACGACACTGAAGCTTTCTTT.

The CDR3 DNA sequence: TGTGCCACCAGCAGATTGGGACAGGGAGAAAAACTGTTTTTT. Translation: CATSRLGQGEKLFF. V gene TRBV15 combines with J gene TRBJ1-4; the match to TRBD1 covers 9 bases. With 2 bases clipped from V and 8 bases from J, the junction kept 3 bases outside the gene matches. Germline assignment: CDR1 LNHNV and CDR2 YYDKDF (reference sequence). The CDR3 runs to 14 residues.

This chain joins TRBV21-1 and TRBJ1-3; the table assigns TRBD1, which was not confirmed against the DNA. TRBV21-1 is flagged as a pseudogene. The CDR3 has 14 amino acids. CDR3 coding DNA: TGTGCCAGCACCGGACAGGGTGCTGGAAACACCATATATTTT. The encoded protein is CASTGQGAGNTIYF.

In this sample, this clone turned up a few times. The chain joins TRBV7-3 to TRBJ2-4, with a weak D call TRBD1 (6 bases). CDR1 and CDR2 (germline): SGHTA, FQGTGA. The V end lost 0 bases, the J end lost 3 bases, and 15 bases lay between the germline ends. This CDR3 contains 17 residues. The CDR3 nucleotides read TGTGCCAGCAGCTTAACGGGTACAGGGATAAGCAAAAACATTCAGTACTTC. Its translation: CASSLTGTGISKNIQYF.

The J gene is TRBJ2-1, the V gene TRBV28; TRBD1 agrees at 12 bases. Trimming at V came to 4 bases and at J to 9 bases, leaving 10 bases not matched to a gene. CDR3 size: 16 residues. The germline CDR1 and CDR2 sequences are MDHEN and SYDVKM. CDR3 bases: TGTGCCAGCAGTTACTCACCGGGACAGGGGGCTCGTGAGCAGTTCTTC. Its protein is CASSYSPGQGAREQFF.